The rows below give T cell receptor beta chains drawn from one sample of a study of regulatory T cells in long-lasting Graves disease. TCRdb passed the multiplex PCR reads through MiXCR, listing each CDR3 protein once. This sample has around 450,000 distinct CDR3 sequences, with over 12% found just once. The same sample was also used in a study of T cells in Graves' hyperthyroidism and ophthalmopathy.

The input for sequencing was peripheral blood mononuclear cells (PBMCs), taken at new diagnosis, from a patient treated with antithyroid drugs. Receptors originate from a woman in her thirties or forties with Graves disease. CDR3s include the opening cysteine and the closing phenylalanine or tryptophan. D genes are given only for firm matches. Not every row has a clone size; where given, it reads once, few, many or a size class.

V gene: TRBV10-3
clone size: few
D gene: TRBD1
J gene: TRBJ1-5
CDR3 protein: CAISRTGRSNQPQHF
CDR3 DNA: TGTGCCATCAGTAGGACAGGGCGAAGCAATCAGCCCCAGCATTTT

V gene: TRBV12-3/TRBV12-4
clone size: many
D gene: TRBD1
J gene: TRBJ2-7
CDR3 protein: CASSPRQGLREQYF
CDR3 DNA: TGTGCCAGCAGTCCTCGACAGGGGCTGCGAGAGCAGTACTTC

V gene: TRBV12-5
clone size: many
D gene: TRBD1
J gene: TRBJ2-5
CDR3 protein: CASGLTTGGAETQYF
CDR3 DNA: TGTGCTAGTGGTCTTACAACAGGGGGCGCGGAGACCCAGTACTTC

V gene: TRBV7-9
clone size: -
D gene: TRBD2
J gene: TRBJ2-1
CDR3 protein: CASSLSLAGAEQFF
CDR3 DNA: TGTGCCAGCAGCTTGAGTCTAGCGGGAGCTGAGCAGTTCTTC

V gene: TRBV28
clone size: many
D gene: TRBD1
J gene: TRBJ2-2
CDR3 protein: CASSFPWTGPNTGELFF
CDR3 DNA: TGTGCCAGCAGTTTCCCTTGGACAGGGCCGAACACCGGGGAGCTGTTTTTT

V gene: TRBV7-6
clone size: few
D gene: -
J gene: TRBJ2-1
CDR3 protein: CASSHELGEQFF
CDR3 DNA: TGTGCCAGCAGCCATGAGCTGGGTGAGCAGTTCTTC

V gene: TRBV6-2/TRBV6-3
clone size: few
D gene: TRBD2
J gene: TRBJ2-3
CDR3 protein: CASSYSTSGNTDTQYF
CDR3 DNA: TGTGCCAGCAGTTACTCGACTAGCGGAAACACAGATACGCAGTATTTT

V gene: TRBV30
clone size: -
D gene: -
J gene: TRBJ1-3
CDR3 protein: CAWSVTAAGNTIYF
CDR3 DNA: TGTGCCTGGAGTGTTACGGCGGCTGGAAACACCATATATTTT

V gene: TRBV20-1
clone size: -
D gene: -
J gene: TRBJ2-7
CDR3 protein: CSARERRAASYEQYF
CDR3 DNA: TGCAGTGCTAGAGAGAGGCGGGCCGCCTCCTACGAGCAGTACTTC

V gene: TRBV12-3/TRBV12-4
clone size: few
D gene: -
J gene: TRBJ2-4
CDR3 protein: CASSYGRDIQYF
CDR3 DNA: TGTGCCAGCAGTTATGGACGGGACATTCAGTACTTC

V gene: TRBV6-1
clone size: -
D gene: -
J gene: TRBJ2-1
CDR3 protein: CASSLRTTHNEQFF
CDR3 DNA: TGTGCCAGCAGTCTGAGGACGACCCACAATGAGCAGTTCTTC

V gene: TRBV3-1
clone size: -
D gene: -
J gene: TRBJ1-5
CDR3 protein: CASSQQGPNQPQHF
CDR3 DNA: TGTGCCAGCAGCCAACAGGGTCCCAATCAGCCCCAGCATTTT

V gene: TRBV27
clone size: -
D gene: TRBD2
J gene: TRBJ2-3
CDR3 protein: CASKRLAGEDTQYF
CDR3 DNA: TGTGCCAGCAAAAGACTAGCGGGAGAAGATACGCAGTATTTT

V gene: TRBV12-3/TRBV12-4
clone size: many
D gene: -
J gene: TRBJ1-1
CDR3 protein: CASSMTGMNTEAFF
CDR3 DNA: TGTGCCAGCTCCATGACAGGCATGAACACTGAAGCTTTCTTT

V gene: TRBV28
clone size: many
D gene: TRBD1
J gene: TRBJ1-2
CDR3 protein: CASSHLPGQGALFNYGYTF
CDR3 DNA: TGTGCCAGCAGTCACCTCCCGGGACAGGGGGCCCTTTTCAACTATGGCTACACCTTC

V gene: TRBV7-9
clone size: -
D gene: TRBD2
J gene: TRBJ2-7
CDR3 protein: CASSPRLAGINEQYF
CDR3 DNA: TGTGCCAGCAGCCCCCGACTAGCGGGAATCAACGAGCAGTACTTC

V gene: TRBV7-2
clone size: once
D gene: TRBD2
J gene: TRBJ2-5
CDR3 protein: CASSFKAGIQETQYF
CDR3 DNA: TGTGCCAGCAGCTTCAAAGCGGGGATCCAAGAGACCCAGTACTTC

V gene: TRBV29-1
clone size: -
D gene: TRBD2
J gene: TRBJ2-2
CDR3 protein: CSARTSGSDTGELFF
CDR3 DNA: TGCAGCGCCCGGACTAGCGGGAGCGACACCGGGGAGCTGTTTTTT

V gene: TRBV27
clone size: many
D gene: TRBD2
J gene: TRBJ2-5
CDR3 protein: CASRPPGLNQETQYF
CDR3 DNA: TGTGCCAGCAGACCACCGGGACTAAACCAAGAGACCCAGTACTTC

V gene: TRBV24-1
clone size: -
D gene: -
J gene: TRBJ2-5
CDR3 protein: CATSDLAWGRETQYF
CDR3 DNA: TGTGCCACCAGTGATTTAGCCTGGGGGCGGGAGACCCAGTACTTC

V gene: TRBV2
clone size: few
D gene: -
J gene: TRBJ2-4
CDR3 protein: CASSAPRDIDKNIQYF
CDR3 DNA: TGTGCCAGCAGTGCCCCCCGGGACATTGACAAAAACATTCAGTACTTC